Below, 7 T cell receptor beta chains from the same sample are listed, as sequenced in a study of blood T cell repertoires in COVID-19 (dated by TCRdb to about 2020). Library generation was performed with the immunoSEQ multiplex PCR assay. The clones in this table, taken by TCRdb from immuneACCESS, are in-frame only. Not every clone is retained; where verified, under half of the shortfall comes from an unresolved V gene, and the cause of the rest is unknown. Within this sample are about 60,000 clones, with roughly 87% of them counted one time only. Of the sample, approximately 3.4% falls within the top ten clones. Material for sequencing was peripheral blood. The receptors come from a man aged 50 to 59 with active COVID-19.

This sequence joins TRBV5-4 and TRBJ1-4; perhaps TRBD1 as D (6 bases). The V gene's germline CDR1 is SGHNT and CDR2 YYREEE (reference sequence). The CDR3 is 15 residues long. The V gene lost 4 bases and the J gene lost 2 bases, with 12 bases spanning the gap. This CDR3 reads CASSPAGETNEKLFF. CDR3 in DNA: TGTGCCAGCAGCCCTGCAGGGGAGACTAATGAAAAACTGTTTTTT.

In DNA form, the CDR3 reads TGTGCCAGCAGCCAGAGGACAGGGGTCACTGAAGCTTTCTTT. This codes for CASSQRTGVTEAFF. The rearrangement joins TRBV4-2 to TRBJ1-1; 9 positions agree with TRBD1. CDR1 and CDR2 from the germline V gene are LGHNA and YNFKEQ. V lost 3 bases to trimming and J lost 4 bases; unmatched junction nucleotides: 3. The CDR3 extends over 14 amino acids.

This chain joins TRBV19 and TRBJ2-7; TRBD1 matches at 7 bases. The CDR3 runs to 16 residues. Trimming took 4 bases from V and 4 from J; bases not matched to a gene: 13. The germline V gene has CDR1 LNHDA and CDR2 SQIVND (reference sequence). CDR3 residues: CASSKRGGSVNYEQYF. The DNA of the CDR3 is TGTGCCAGTAGTAAACGAGGGGGCTCAGTTAATTACGAGCAGTACTTC.

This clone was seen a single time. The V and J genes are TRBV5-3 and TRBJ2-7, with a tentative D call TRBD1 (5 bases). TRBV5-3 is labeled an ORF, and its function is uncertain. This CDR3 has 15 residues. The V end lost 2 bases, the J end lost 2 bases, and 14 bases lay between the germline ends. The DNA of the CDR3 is TGTGCCAGAAGCTTAAACTACAGGCCCCCCTACGAGCAGTACTTC. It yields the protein CARSLNYRPPYEQYF.

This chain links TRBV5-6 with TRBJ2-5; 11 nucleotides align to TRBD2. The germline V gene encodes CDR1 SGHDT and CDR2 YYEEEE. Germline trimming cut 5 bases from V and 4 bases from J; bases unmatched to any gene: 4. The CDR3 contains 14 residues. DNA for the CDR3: TGTGCCAGCAGTTCTCTAGCGGGGGGAGAGACCCAGTACTTC. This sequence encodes CASSSLAGGETQYF.

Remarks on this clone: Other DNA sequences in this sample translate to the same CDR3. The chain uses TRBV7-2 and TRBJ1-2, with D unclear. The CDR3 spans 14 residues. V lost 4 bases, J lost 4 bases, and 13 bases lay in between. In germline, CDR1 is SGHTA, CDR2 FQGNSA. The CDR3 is CASSSSGGSYGYTF. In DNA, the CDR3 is TGTGCCAGCAGCTCCTCCGGAGGGAGCTATGGCTACACCTTC.

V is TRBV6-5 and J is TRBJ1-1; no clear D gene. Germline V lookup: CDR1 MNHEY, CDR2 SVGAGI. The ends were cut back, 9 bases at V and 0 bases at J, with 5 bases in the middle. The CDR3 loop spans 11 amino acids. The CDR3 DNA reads TGTGCCAGTACTCTGAACACTGAAGCTTTCTTT. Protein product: CASTLNTEAFF.